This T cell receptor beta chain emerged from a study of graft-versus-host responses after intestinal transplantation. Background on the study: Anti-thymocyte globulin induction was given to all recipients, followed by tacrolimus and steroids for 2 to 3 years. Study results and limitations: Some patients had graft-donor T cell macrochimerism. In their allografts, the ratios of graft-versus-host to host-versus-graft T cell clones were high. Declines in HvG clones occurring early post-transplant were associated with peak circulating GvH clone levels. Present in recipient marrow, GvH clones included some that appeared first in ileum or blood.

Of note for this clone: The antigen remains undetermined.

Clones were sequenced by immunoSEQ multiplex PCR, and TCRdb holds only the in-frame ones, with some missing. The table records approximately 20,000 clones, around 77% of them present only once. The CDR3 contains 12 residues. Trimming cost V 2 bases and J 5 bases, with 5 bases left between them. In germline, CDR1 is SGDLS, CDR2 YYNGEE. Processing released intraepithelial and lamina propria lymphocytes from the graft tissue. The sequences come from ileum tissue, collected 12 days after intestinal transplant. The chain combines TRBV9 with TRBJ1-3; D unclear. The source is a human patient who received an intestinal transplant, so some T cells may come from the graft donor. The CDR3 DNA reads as TGTGCCAGCAGCGTTCCCAGAAACACCATATATTTT. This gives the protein CASSVPRNTIYF. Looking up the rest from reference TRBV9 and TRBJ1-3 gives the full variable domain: DSGVTQTPKHLITATGQRVTLRCSPRSGDLSVYWYQQSLDQGLQFLIQYYNGEERAKGNILERFSAQQFPDLHSELNLSSLELGDSALYFCASSVPRNTIYFGEGSWLTVV.